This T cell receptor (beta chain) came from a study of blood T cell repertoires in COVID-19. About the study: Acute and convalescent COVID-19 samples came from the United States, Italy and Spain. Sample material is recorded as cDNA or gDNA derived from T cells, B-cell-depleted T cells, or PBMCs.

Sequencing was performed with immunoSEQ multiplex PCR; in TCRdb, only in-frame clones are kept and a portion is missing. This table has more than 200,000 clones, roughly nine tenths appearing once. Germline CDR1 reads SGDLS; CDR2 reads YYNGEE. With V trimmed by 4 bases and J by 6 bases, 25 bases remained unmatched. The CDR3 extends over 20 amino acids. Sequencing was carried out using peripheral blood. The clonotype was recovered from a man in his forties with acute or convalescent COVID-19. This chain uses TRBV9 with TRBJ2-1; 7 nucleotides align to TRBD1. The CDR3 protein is CASSPYILRSGDSPGNEQFF. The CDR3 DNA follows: TGTGCCAGCAGCCCCTACATCTTAAGGTCCGGGGACAGCCCAGGCAATGAGCAGTTCTTC. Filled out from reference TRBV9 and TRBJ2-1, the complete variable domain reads DSGVTQTPKHLITATGQRVTLRCSPRSGDLSVYWYQQSLDQGLQFLIQYYNGEERAKGNILERFSAQQFPDLHSELNLSSLELGDSALYFCASSPYILRSGDSPGNEQFFGPGTRLTVL.